This TCR beta chain originates from a study of blood T cell repertoires in COVID-19. Study in general: The study drew acute and convalescent COVID-19 samples from the United States, Italy and Spain. PBMCs, B-cell-depleted T cells, or T cells provided the cDNA or gDNA that made up the material.

The CDR3 contains 13 residues. Germline V gene lookup returns CDR1 MNHEY and CDR2 SMNVEV (reference sequence). V gave up 7 bases and J gave up 0 bases, with 6 bases separating them. Per the authors' pipeline: Reference gene primer amplification gave estimated nucleated cell counts. Sequenced by immunoSEQ multiplex PCR; TCRdb stores in-frame clones only, minus some. V and J calls and clone size come straight from that table; D and trimming were deduced from the DNA. The table records 250,000 to 350,000 clones, approximately 86% of them present only once. The TCR originated in a woman in her twenties or thirties who had recovered from COVID-19. Source material: peripheral blood. The genes are TRBV27 and TRBJ2-2; D uncertain. Here the CDR3 DNA reads TGTGCCAGCACTAACTCGAACACCGGGGAGCTGTTTTTT. This codes for CASTNSNTGELFF.